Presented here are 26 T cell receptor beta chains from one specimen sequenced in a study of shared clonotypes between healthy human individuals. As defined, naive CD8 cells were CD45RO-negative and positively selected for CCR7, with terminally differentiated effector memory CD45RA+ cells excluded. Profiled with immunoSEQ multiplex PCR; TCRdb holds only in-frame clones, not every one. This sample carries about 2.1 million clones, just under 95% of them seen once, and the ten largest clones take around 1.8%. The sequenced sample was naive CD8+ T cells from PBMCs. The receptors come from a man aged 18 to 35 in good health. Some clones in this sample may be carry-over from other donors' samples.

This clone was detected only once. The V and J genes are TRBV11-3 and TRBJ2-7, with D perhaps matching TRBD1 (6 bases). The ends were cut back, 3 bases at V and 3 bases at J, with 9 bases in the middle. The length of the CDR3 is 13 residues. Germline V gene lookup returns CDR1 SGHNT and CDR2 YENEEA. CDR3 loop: CASSFGTNYEQYF. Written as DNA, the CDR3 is TGTGCCAGCAGCTTTGGGACAAACTACGAGCAGTACTTC.

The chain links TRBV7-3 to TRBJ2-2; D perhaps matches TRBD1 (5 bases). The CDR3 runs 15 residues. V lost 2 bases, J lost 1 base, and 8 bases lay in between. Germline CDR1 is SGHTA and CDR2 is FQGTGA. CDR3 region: CASSLAGMNTGELFF. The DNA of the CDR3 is TGTGCCAGCAGCTTAGCAGGGATGAACACCGGGGAGCTGTTTTTT. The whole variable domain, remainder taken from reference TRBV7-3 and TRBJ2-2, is GAGVSQTPSNKVTEKGKYVELRCDPISGHTALYWYRQSLGQGPEFLIYFQGTGAADDSGLPNDRFFAVRPEGSVSTLKIQRTERGDSAVYLCASSLAGMNTGELFFGEGSRLTVL.

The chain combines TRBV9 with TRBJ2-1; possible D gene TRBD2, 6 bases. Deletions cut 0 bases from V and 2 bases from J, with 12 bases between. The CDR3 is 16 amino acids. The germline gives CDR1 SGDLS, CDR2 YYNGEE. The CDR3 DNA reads TGTGCCAGCAGCGTAGCTGGGAGGTCTCCCTACAATGAGCAGTTCTTC. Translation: CASSVAGRSPYNEQFF.

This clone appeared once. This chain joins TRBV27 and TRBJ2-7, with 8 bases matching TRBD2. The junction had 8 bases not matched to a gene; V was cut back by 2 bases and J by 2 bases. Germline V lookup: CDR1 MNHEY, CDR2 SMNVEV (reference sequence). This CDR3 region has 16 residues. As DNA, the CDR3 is TGTGCCAGCAGTTTAGGAGCGGGAGAGGCCACCTACGAGCAGTACTTC. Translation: CASSLGAGEATYEQYF.

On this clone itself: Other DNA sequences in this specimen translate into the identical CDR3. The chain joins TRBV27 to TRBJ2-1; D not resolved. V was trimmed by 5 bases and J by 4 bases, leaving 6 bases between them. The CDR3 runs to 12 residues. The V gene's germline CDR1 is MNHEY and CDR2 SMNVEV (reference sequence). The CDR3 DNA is TGTGCCAGCAGTCGGTCTTACAATGAGCAGTTCTTC. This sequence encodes CASSRSYNEQFF.

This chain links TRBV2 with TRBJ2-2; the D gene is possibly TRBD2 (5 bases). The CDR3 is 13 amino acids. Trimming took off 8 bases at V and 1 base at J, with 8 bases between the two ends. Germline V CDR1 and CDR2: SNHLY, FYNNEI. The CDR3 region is CASSGVNTGELFF. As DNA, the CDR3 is TGTGCCAGCTCCGGGGTGAACACCGGGGAGCTGTTTTTT.

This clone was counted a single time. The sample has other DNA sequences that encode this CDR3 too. DNA for the CDR3: TGTGCCAGCAGTGCCGGGCGATCCTACGAGCAGTACTTC. Protein product: CASSAGRSYEQYF. This chain links TRBV6-1 with TRBJ2-7; D ambiguous. The CDR3 sequence is 13 residues long. V lost 4 bases to trimming and J lost 1 base, with 8 bases between them. The germline V gene has CDR1 MNHNS and CDR2 SASEGT.

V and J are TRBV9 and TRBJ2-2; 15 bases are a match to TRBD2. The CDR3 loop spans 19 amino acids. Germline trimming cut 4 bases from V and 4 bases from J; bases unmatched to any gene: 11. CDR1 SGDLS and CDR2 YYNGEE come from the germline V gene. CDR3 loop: CASSFKGLAGGPGTGELFF. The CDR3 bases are TGTGCCAGCAGCTTCAAAGGACTAGCGGGAGGGCCGGGCACCGGGGAGCTGTTTTTT.

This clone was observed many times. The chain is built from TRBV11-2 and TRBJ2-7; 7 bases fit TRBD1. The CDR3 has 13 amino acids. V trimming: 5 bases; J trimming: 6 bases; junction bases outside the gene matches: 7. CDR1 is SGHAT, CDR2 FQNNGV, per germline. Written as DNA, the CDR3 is TGTGCCAGCAGCGGGGGACAGTTCTCCGAGCAGTACTTC. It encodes CASSGGQFSEQYF.

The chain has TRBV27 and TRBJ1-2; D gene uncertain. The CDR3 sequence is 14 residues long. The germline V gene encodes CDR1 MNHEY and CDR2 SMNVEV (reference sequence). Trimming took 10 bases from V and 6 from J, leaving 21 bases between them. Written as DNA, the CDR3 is TGTGCCACCCTCCCCCTCGACGGGCGCAATGGCTACACCTTC. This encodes CATLPLDGRNGYTF.

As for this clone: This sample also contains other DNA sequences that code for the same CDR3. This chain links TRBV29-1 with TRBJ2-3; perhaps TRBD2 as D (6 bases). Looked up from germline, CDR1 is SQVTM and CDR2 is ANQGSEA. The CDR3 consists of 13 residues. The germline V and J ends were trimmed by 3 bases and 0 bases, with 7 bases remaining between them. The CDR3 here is CSVEGGSTDTQYF. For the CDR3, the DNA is TGCAGCGTTGAGGGGGGAAGCACAGATACGCAGTATTTT.

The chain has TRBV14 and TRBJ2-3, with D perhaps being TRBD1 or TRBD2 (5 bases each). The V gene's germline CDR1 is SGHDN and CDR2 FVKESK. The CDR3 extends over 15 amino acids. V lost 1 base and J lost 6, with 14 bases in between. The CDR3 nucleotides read TGTGCCAGCAGCCAAGGGGGTTTTTGGGACGATACGCAGTATTTT. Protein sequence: CASSQGGFWDDTQYF.

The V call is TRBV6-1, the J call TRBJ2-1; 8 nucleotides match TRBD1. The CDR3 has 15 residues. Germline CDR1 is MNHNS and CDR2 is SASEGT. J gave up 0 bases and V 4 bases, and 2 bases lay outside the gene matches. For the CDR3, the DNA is TGTGCCAGCAGTGGAACAGGGGGCTCCTACAATGAGCAGTTCTTC. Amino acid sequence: CASSGTGGSYNEQFF.

The CDR3 spells CASSLYSRGETQYF. In DNA, the CDR3 is TGTGCCAGCAGCTTATATTCCAGGGGAGAGACCCAGTACTTC. The V and J genes are TRBV11-2 and TRBJ2-5; a possible D gene is TRBD1 (6 bases). Germline lookup yields CDR1 SGHAT and CDR2 FQNNGV. The CDR3 extends over 14 amino acids. Trimming removed 2 bases at V and 4 bases at J, with 11 bases between.

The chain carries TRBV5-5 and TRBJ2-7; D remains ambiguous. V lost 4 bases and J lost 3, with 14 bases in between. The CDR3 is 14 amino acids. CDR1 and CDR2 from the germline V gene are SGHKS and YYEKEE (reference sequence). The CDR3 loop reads CASSPSSAVYEQYF. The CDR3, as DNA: TGTGCCAGCAGCCCGTCGTCGGCGGTCTACGAGCAGTACTTC.

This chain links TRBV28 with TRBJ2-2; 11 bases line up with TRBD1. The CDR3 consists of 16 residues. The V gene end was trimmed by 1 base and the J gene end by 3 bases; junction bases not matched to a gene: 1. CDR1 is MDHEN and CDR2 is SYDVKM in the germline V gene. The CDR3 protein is CASSLSDRGHTGELFF. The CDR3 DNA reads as TGTGCCAGCAGTTTATCGGACAGGGGGCACACCGGGGAGCTGTTTTTT.

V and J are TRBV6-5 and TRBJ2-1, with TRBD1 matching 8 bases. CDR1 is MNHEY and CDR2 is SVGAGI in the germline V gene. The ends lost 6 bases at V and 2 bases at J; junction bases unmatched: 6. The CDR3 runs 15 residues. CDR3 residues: CASSLGQDPYNEQFF. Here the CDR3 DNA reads TGTGCCAGCAGCCTGGGACAGGATCCCTACAATGAGCAGTTCTTC.

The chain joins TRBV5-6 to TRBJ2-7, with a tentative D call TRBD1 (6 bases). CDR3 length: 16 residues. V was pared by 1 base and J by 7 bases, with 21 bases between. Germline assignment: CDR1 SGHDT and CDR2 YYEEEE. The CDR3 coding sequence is TGTGCCAGCAGCTTGTCGCAAGTGGACAGTGAGTTTGAGCAGTACTTC. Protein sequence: CASSLSQVDSEFEQYF.

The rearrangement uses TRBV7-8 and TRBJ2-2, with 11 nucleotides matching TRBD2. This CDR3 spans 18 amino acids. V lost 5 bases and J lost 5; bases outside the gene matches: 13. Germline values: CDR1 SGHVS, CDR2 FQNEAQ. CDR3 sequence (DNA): TGTGCCAGCAGCCCTCGGGGCTCTAGCGGGAGGACGACCGGGGAGCTGTTTTTT. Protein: CASSPRGSSGRTTGELFF.

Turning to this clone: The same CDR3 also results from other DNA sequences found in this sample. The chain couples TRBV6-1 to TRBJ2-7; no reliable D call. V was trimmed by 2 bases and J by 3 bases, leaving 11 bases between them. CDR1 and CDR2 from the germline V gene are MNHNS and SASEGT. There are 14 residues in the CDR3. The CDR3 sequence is CASSEYRVSYEQYF. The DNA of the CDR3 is TGTGCCAGCAGTGAATATAGAGTTAGCTACGAGCAGTACTTC.

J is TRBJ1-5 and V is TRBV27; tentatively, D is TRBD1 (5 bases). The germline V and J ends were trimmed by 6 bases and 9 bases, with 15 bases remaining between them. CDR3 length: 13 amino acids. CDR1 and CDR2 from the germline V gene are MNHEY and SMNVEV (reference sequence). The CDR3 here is CASRPGPLLPQHF. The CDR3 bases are TGTGCCAGCAGACCGGGACCGCTTTTGCCCCAGCATTTT.

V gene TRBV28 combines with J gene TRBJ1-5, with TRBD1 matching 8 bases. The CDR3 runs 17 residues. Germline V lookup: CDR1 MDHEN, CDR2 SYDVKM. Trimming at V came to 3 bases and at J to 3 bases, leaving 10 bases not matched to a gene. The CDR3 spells CASSFHQGASDNQPQHF. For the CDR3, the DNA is TGTGCCAGCAGTTTTCACCAGGGGGCGTCAGACAATCAGCCCCAGCATTTT.

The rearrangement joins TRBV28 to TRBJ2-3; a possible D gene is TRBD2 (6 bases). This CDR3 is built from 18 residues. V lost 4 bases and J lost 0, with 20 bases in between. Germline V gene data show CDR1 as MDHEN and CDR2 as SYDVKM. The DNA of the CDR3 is TGTGCCAGCAGTTCGATAAGCGAGGACTACAGTAGCACAGATACGCAGTATTTT. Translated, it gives CASSSISEDYSSTDTQYF.

CDR3 region: CASSTDRGYEQYF. Written as DNA, the CDR3 is TGCGCCAGCAGCACCGACAGGGGCTACGAGCAGTACTTC. This chain joins TRBV4-1 and TRBJ2-7; TRBD1 agrees at 8 bases. Per germline, CDR1 MGHRA and CDR2 YSYEKL. V lost 5 bases to trimming and J lost 3 bases; unmatched junction nucleotides: 3. The CDR3 is 13 amino acids.

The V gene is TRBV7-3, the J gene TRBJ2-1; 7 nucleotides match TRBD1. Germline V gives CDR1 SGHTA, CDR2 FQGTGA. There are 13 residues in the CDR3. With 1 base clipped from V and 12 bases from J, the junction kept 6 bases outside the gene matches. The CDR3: CASSLRGGEGQFF. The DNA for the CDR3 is TGTGCCAGCAGCTTAAGAGGGGGCGAAGGGCAGTTCTTC.

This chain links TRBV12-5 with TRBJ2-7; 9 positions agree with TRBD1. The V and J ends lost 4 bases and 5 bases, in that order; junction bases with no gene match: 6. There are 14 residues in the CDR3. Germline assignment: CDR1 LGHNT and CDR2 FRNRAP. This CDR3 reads CASGSGTGTNEQYF. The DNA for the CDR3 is TGTGCTAGTGGTTCCGGGACAGGGACCAACGAGCAGTACTTC.